The 28 T cell receptor beta chains below all came from one sample that was sequenced in a study of control samples from healthy donors and cancer patients. Clones were read by immunoSEQ multiplex PCR, and TCRdb kept only the in-frame ones, dropping some. This table has 100,000 or so clones, under 90% appearing once. The sample was blood. All receptors derive from a woman aged 50 to 65 in good health.

The chain employs TRBV25-1 and TRBJ1-2; TRBD1 agrees at 7 bases. The CDR3 runs to 15 residues. After removal of 3 bases from V and 3 bases from J, the junction contained 7 bases not matched to a gene. CDR1 is MGHDK, CDR2 SYGVNS, per germline. CDR3 DNA: TGTGCCAGCAGTGAGGCAGGGGGAGGGTACTATGGCTACACCTTC. Amino acids: CASSEAGGGYYGYTF.

J is TRBJ2-7 and V is TRBV3-1 (or the pseudogene TRBV3-2); D not resolved. Germline V gene lookup returns CDR1 LGHDT and CDR2 YNNKEL (reference sequence). The V and J ends lost 5 bases and 2 bases respectively, with 10 bases between them. CDR3 length equals 13 residues. This CDR3 is CASSSLGAYEQYF. The CDR3 DNA reads TGTGCCAGCAGCTCGCTTGGTGCCTACGAGCAGTACTTC.

The chain couples TRBV18 to TRBJ1-2; D remains ambiguous. CDR3 size: 13 residues. V was cut by 3 bases and J by 8 bases, with 13 bases left in between. Germline assignment: CDR1 KGHSH and CDR2 LQKENI. The CDR3 sequence: CASSPALLEGYTF. CDR3 DNA sequence: TGTGCCAGCTCACCGGCATTACTTGAGGGCTACACCTTC.

The rearrangement links TRBV19 to TRBJ2-1; the D gene is possibly TRBD1 (6 bases). V dropped 6 bases and J dropped 9 bases, with 15 bases sitting between them. The CDR3 spans 13 residues. Germline V gene sequence: CDR1 LNHDA, CDR2 SQIVND (reference sequence). The CDR3 nucleotides read TGTGCCAGTAGGAGAGAGGACAGACCTGAGCAGTTCTTC. This codes for CASRREDRPEQFF.

The rearrangement links TRBV2 to TRBJ2-7; TRBD2 matches at 11 bases. Trimming cost V 7 bases and J 3 bases; bases outside gene matches: 2. Germline loops: CDR1 SNHLY, CDR2 FYNNEI. The CDR3 contains 13 residues. The DNA of the CDR3 is TGTGCCAGCACACTAGCGGGAGACTACGAGCAGTACTTC. It codes for CASTLAGDYEQYF.

The rearrangement uses TRBV5-1 and TRBJ2-2; D possibly matches TRBD1 or TRBD2 (5 bases each). Germline CDR1 and CDR2: SGHRS and YFSETQ. Trimming left V 3 bases short and J 0 bases short, with 12 bases between. CDR3 length: 16 residues. In DNA, the CDR3 is TGCGCCAGCAGCTGGAAAGGGGAGACGAACACCGGGGAGCTGTTTTTT. Protein: CASSWKGETNTGELFF.

The gene calls are TRBV21-1 and TRBJ2-2; the tabulated D call, TRBD2, remains unverified against the DNA. TRBV21-1 is annotated as a pseudogene. The CDR3 totals 16 residues. The CDR3 DNA sequence: TGTGCCAGCAGCAAAGAGCGGCAACCGAACACCGGGGAGCTGTTTTTT. Its translation: CASSKERQPNTGELFF.

V is TRBV5-4 and J is TRBJ2-5; possibly TRBD1 for D (5 bases). Germline CDR1 is SGHNT and CDR2 is YYREEE (reference sequence). The CDR3 is made up of 15 amino acids. V shed 4 bases and J shed 5 bases, with 18 bases lying between them. The CDR3 here is CASSRELLGPETQYF. As DNA, the CDR3 is TGTGCCAGCAGCCGCGAGCTCTTGGGGCCGGAGACCCAGTACTTC.

A remark on this clone: At one end, the junction sequence differs from germline, possibly due to a read error. The chain combines TRBV7-6 with TRBJ1-1; D remains ambiguous. The germline V gene has CDR1 SGHVS and CDR2 FNYEAQ. This CDR3 contains 16 residues. CDR3 residues: CAGSLKPLEGNTEAFF. The CDR3 nucleotides read TGTGCCGGCAGCTTAAAACCCCTGGAAGGGAACACTGAAGCTTTCTTT.

V and J are TRBV4-3 and TRBJ1-4, with 12 nucleotides matching TRBD1. V shed 1 base and J 7 bases; nucleotides not matched to a gene: 4. Germline V gene sequence: CDR1 LGHNA, CDR2 YSLEER. This CDR3 comprises 16 residues. The CDR3 nucleotides are TGCGCCAGCAGCCAAGGGGACAGGGGGCGAGGTGAAAAACTGTTTTTT. Translated: CASSQGDRGRGEKLFF.

The V and J genes are TRBV7-2 and TRBJ2-2; D is possibly TRBD2 (6 bases). The V gene's germline CDR1 is SGHTA and CDR2 FQGNSA. The CDR3 loop spans 14 amino acids. With 5 bases removed from V and 6 bases from J, the gap between germline ends came to 13 bases. Written as DNA, the CDR3 is TGTGCCAGCAGCATCAGGGAGGCGGCCGGGGAGCTGTTTTTT. Translating gives CASSIREAAGELFF. The whole variable domain, remainder taken from reference TRBV7-2 and TRBJ2-2, is GAGVSQSPSNKVTEKGKDVELRCDPISGHTALYWYRQSLGQGLEFLIYFQGNSAPDKSGLPSDRFSAERTGGSVSTLTIQRTQQEDSAVYLCASSIREAAGELFFGEGSRLTVL.

V usage is TRBV27 and J usage is TRBJ2-7; D possibly corresponds to TRBD1 (6 bases). Between the trimmed V and J ends, which lost 4 bases and 4 bases, there was a span of 11 bases. Germline V gives CDR1 MNHEY, CDR2 SMNVEV (reference sequence). The CDR3 extends over 13 amino acids. CDR3 protein: CASSSRTVYEQYF. The CDR3 nucleotides read TGTGCCAGCAGTTCGCGGACAGTTTACGAGCAGTACTTC.

On this clone: Other DNA sequences in this specimen translate into the identical CDR3. The chain carries TRBV11-2 and TRBJ1-1; D not resolved. The CDR3 runs to 11 residues. V was trimmed by 5 bases and J by 4 bases, leaving 5 bases between them. Germline V CDR1 and CDR2: SGHAT, FQNNGV. CDR3 loop: CASSPSTEAFF. The CDR3 DNA reads as TGTGCCAGCAGCCCCTCCACTGAAGCTTTCTTT.

This clone was observed a handful of times. The gene calls are TRBV21-1 and TRBJ2-1; the listed D gene, TRBD2, was not tested against the DNA. TRBV21-1 is a pseudogene segment. The CDR3 has 15 residues. For the CDR3, the DNA is TGTGCCAGCAGCTCTAGCGGGGGTTCCTACAATGAGCAGTTCTTC. Amino acids: CASSSSGGSYNEQFF.

The rearrangement joins TRBV9 to TRBJ2-3; 11 bases are shared with TRBD2. The V gene end was trimmed by 0 bases and the J gene end by 1 base; junction bases not matched to a gene: 1. CDR1 is SGDLS, CDR2 YYNGEE, per germline. This CDR3 is built from 16 residues. CDR3: CASSVAGLAGTDTQYF. The CDR3 nucleotides are TGTGCCAGCAGCGTAGCGGGACTAGCGGGCACAGATACGCAGTATTTT. The full variable domain, rest sourced from reference TRBV9 and TRBJ2-3, is DSGVTQTPKHLITATGQRVTLRCSPRSGDLSVYWYQQSLDQGLQFLIQYYNGEERAKGNILERFSAQQFPDLHSELNLSSLELGDSALYFCASSVAGLAGTDTQYFGPGTRLTVL.

This clone occurred a few times. The rearrangement links TRBV4-1 to TRBJ2-2; 7 nucleotides agree with TRBD2. The germline V gene encodes CDR1 MGHRA and CDR2 YSYEKL. V shed 6 bases, J shed 8 bases, and the junction held 9 bases outside the gene matches. CDR3 length: 14 residues. The CDR3 protein is CASRLREGLGELFF. Written as DNA, the CDR3 is TGCGCCAGCAGGCTAAGGGAGGGGTTAGGGGAGCTGTTTTTT.

The chain has TRBV12-3 or TRBV12-4 and TRBJ2-7; D is possibly TRBD2 (5 bases). Trimming left V 8 bases short and J 3 bases short, with 14 bases between. The CDR3 sequence is 13 residues long. The DNA of the CDR3 is TGTGCCAGCGGGATTGGAGGCCTCTACGAGCAGTACTTC. It is translated as CASGIGGLYEQYF.

The gene calls are TRBV11-3 and TRBJ1-6; D is unclear. From germline, CDR1 is SGHNT and CDR2 YENEEA. Trimming left V 1 base short and J 7 bases short, with 14 bases between. The CDR3 contains 16 residues. CDR3 sequence (DNA): TGTGCCAGCAGCTTAGGCGACGGTTTCGGGAATTCACCCCTCCACTTT. Its protein is CASSLGDGFGNSPLHF.

Worth noting for this clone: At the DNA level, this CDR3 is encoded by other sequences in the same sample as well. The rearrangement links TRBV3-1 (or the pseudogene TRBV3-2) to TRBJ2-3, with 8 bases fitting TRBD1. There are 14 residues in the CDR3. Germline V gene sequence: CDR1 LGHDT, CDR2 YNNKEL (reference sequence). J gave up 0 bases and V 6 bases, and 2 bases lay outside the gene matches. CDR3 DNA sequence: TGTGCCAGCAGGGACAGGGTGAGCACAGATACGCAGTATTTT. This sequence encodes CASRDRVSTDTQYF.

The chain uses TRBV11-3 and TRBJ2-1; 7 bases agree with TRBD2. V was pared by 5 bases and J by 9 bases, with 7 bases of the junction left unmatched. The CDR3 is 13 residues long. Per germline, CDR1 SGHNT and CDR2 YENEEA. The CDR3 sequence is CASSPNPGGEQFF. CDR3 nucleotides: TGTGCCAGCAGCCCCAATCCGGGAGGTGAGCAGTTCTTC.

This chain uses TRBV29-1 with TRBJ2-3; 7 nucleotides match TRBD2. Germline V gives CDR1 SQVTM, CDR2 ANQGSEA. V gave up 1 base and J gave up 3 bases; unmatched junction bases: 7. This CDR3 spans 15 amino acids. Here the CDR3 reads CSVEGWGGRTDTQYF. The CDR3 bases are TGCAGCGTTGAAGGGTGGGGGGGTAGGACAGATACGCAGTATTTT.

The gene calls are TRBV21-1 and TRBJ1-5; the table's D call, TRBD1, was not checked against the DNA. TRBV21-1 is marked as a pseudogene. The length of the CDR3 is 17 residues. CDR3 DNA sequence: TGTGCCAGCACCCAGGACAGGGGGATTTATAGCAATCAGCCCCAGCATTTT. Translating gives CASTQDRGIYSNQPQHF.

The genes are TRBV15 and TRBJ2-1; tentatively, D is TRBD2 (5 bases). The CDR3 is 12 residues long. The germline CDR1 and CDR2 sequences are LNHNV and YYDKDF (reference sequence). Trimming stripped 4 bases from V and 4 bases from J, with 5 bases between. In nucleotides, the CDR3 is TGTGCCACCAGCACGGGGTACAATGAGCAGTTCTTC. This sequence encodes CATSTGYNEQFF.

This clone was counted between two and nine times. This rearrangement joins TRBV7-9 to TRBJ2-1; D unclear. The length of the CDR3 is 14 residues. Per the germline V gene, CDR1 is SEHNR and CDR2 is FQNEAQ (reference sequence). The V end was cut by 3 bases, the J end by 6 bases, with 12 bases between. Here the CDR3 reads CASSFGLKGNEQFF. The CDR3 bases are TGTGCCAGCAGCTTCGGCCTGAAGGGCAATGAGCAGTTCTTC.

This clone was seen more than once but under ten times. The chain combines TRBV9 with TRBJ2-3; maybe TRBD2 (5 bases). CDR3 length: 17 amino acids. CDR1 is SGDLS, CDR2 YYNGEE, per germline. The V and J ends lost 0 bases and 7 bases respectively, with 21 bases between them. The CDR3, as DNA: TGTGCCAGCAGCGTAGCTTATGGCGGGCACCAGGATCATACGCAGTATTTT. It codes for CASSVAYGGHQDHTQYF.

The rearrangement joins TRBV7-9 to TRBJ1-2, with a tentative D call TRBD1 (5 bases). CDR1 is SEHNR and CDR2 is FQNEAQ in the germline V gene (reference sequence). The V end lost 6 bases, the J end lost 2 bases, and 19 bases lay between the germline ends. This CDR3 has 16 amino acids. CDR3 in amino acids: CASRDTGAAANYGYTF. The CDR3 DNA reads TGTGCCAGCAGAGATACCGGGGCAGCGGCAAACTATGGCTACACCTTC.

This CDR3 reads CASSIQRGGRETQYF. CDR3 bases: TGTGCCAGCAGTATACAGCGAGGAGGGCGAGAGACCCAGTACTTC. The chain uses TRBV2 and TRBJ2-5, with a weak D call TRBD2 (6 bases). This CDR3 is 15 amino acids long. Trimming left V 5 bases short and J 4 bases short, with 17 bases between. Germline V gives CDR1 SNHLY, CDR2 FYNNEI.

This CDR3 reads CASSLRAGGGNEQFF. For the CDR3, the DNA is TGTGCCAGCAGCTTGCGAGCGGGGGGTGGTAATGAGCAGTTCTTC. The chain employs TRBV5-4 and TRBJ2-1, with 9 bases aligning to TRBD2. The CDR3 is 15 amino acids. The V gene end was trimmed by 1 base and the J gene end by 7 bases; junction bases not matched to a gene: 6. Germline V lookup: CDR1 SGHNT, CDR2 YYREEE (reference sequence).